This entry features one TCR beta chain sequence. The assay was immunoSEQ multiplex PCR, and TCRdb's table has in-frame clones only and misses some. Of roughly 54,000 clones listed, about nine tenths were seen once; the top ten hold over 1.3%. These data are taken from a study of pediatric ulcerative colitis. The blood sample was taken during the colonoscopy visit. This receptor was identified in a boy aged 5-17 years who was a control in a study of pediatric ulcerative colitis. The specimen was blood.

The CDR3 protein is CASSSTGGAFF. Here the CDR3 DNA reads TGTGCCAGCAGTTCCACAGGGGGAGCTTTCTTT. The chain carries TRBV6-1 and TRBJ1-1; 8 bases line up with TRBD1. In germline, CDR1 is MNHNS, CDR2 SASEGT. The J segment lost 10 bases and the V segment lost 5 bases, leaving 3 bases of the junction unmatched. This CDR3 contains 11 residues.